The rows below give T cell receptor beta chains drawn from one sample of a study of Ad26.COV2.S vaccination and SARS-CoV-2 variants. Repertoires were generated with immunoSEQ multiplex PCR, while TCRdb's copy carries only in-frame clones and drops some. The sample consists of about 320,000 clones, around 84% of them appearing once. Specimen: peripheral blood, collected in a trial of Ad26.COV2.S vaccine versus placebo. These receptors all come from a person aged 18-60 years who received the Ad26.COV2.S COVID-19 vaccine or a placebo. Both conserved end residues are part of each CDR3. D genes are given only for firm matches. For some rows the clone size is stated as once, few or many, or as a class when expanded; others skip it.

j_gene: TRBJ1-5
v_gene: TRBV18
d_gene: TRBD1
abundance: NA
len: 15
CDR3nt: TGTGCCAGCTCGAAGGGACAGGGAAACAATCAGCCCCAGCATTTT
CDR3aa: CASSKGQGNNQPQHF

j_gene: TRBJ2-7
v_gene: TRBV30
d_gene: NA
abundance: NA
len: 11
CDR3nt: TGTGCCTGGAGTGGCTCCTACGAGCAGTACTTC
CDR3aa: CAWSGSYEQYF

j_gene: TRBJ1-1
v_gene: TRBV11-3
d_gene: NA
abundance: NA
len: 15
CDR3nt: TGTGCCAGCAGCTTAGATGGACGGGCGAACACTGAAGCTTTCTTT
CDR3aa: CASSLDGRANTEAFF

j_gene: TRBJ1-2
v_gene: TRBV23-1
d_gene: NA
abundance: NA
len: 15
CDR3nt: TGCGCCAGCAGTCAAGACTCGAATGTAAGCTATGGCTACACCTTC
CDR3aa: CASSQDSNVSYGYTF

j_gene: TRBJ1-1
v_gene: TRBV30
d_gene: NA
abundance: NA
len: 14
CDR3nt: TGTGCCTGGAGTGTGAGAGTGTCGAACACTGAAGCTTTCTTT
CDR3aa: CAWSVRVSNTEAFF

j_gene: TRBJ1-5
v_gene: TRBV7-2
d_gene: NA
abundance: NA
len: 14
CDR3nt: TGTGCCAGCAGTTTAGGTACTCTGGGTCAGCCCCAGCATTTT
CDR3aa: CASSLGTLGQPQHF

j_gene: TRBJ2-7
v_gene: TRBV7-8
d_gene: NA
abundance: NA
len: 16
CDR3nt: TGTGCCAGCAGCTTAGATTCATACGTCGGAGCCTACGAGCAGTACTTC
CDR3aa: CASSLDSYVGAYEQYF

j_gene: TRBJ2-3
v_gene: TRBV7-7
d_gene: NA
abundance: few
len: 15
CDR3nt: TGTGCCAGCAGCTTGTCAGGGAGTTTCACAGATACGCAGTATTTT
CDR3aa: CASSLSGSFTDTQYF

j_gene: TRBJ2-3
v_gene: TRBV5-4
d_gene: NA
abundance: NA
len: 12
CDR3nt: TGTGCCAGCAGCCGGGGACTCCTGGCGCAGTATTTT
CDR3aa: CASSRGLLAQYF

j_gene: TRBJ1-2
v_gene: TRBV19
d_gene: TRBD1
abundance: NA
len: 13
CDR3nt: TGTGCCAGTAGCTGGGACAGATCCTATGGCTACACCTTC
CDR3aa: CASSWDRSYGYTF

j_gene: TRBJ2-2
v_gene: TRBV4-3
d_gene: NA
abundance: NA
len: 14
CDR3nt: TGCGCCAGCAGCCAAGATAGCAGGGCCGGGGAGCTGTTTTTT
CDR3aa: CASSQDSRAGELFF

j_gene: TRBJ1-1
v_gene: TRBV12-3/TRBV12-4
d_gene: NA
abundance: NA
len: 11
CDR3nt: TGTGCCAGCAGTTTTGGAACCACAGCTTTCTTT
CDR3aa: CASSFGTTAFF

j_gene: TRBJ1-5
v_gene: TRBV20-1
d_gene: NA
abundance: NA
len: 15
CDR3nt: TGCAGTGCTAGTGTGGGGGGCTCTAGCAATCAGCCCCAGCATTTT
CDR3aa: CSASVGGSSNQPQHF

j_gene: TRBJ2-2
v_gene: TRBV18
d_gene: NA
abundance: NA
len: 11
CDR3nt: TGTGCCAGCTCACCAACCGGGGAGCTGTTTTTT
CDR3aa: CASSPTGELFF

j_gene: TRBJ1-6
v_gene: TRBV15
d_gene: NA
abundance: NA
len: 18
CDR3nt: TGTGCCACCAGCGGATCTACCGTTGGAAGCTCCTATAATTCACCCCTCCACTTT
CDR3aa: CATSGSTVGSSYNSPLHF

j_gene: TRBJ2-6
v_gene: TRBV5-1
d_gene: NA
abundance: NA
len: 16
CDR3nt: TGCGCCAGCAGCTTGACGGGGAGCTCTGGGGCCAACGTCCTGACTTTC
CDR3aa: CASSLTGSSGANVLTF

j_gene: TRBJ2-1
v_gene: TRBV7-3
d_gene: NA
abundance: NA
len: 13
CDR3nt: TGTGCCAGCAGCTTATCCGCCGGGAATGAGCAGTTCTTC
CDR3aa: CASSLSAGNEQFF

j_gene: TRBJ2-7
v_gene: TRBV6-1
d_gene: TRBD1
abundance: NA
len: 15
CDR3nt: TGTGCCAGCAGTGACCGAGGACAGGCGTCCTACGAGCAGTACTTC
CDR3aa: CASSDRGQASYEQYF

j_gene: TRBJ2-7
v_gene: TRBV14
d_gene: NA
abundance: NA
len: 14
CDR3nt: TGTGCCAGCAGCCGGGGGTTTCTGGGGGGCGAGCAGTACTTC
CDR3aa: CASSRGFLGGEQYF

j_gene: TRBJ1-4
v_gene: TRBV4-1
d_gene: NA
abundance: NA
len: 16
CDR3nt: TGCGCCAGCAGCCATCTCGGGGGGGGAACTAATGAAAAACTGTTTTTT
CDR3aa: CASSHLGGGTNEKLFF

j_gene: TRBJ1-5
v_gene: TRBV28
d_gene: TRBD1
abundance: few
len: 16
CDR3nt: TGTGCCAGCAGCATCGGAGGGACAGGGGGCAATCAGCCCCAGCATTTT
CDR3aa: CASSIGGTGGNQPQHF

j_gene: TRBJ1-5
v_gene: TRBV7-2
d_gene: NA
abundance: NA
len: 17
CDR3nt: TGTGCCAGCAGCTTAATGGTCAGCCCGAATAGCAATCAGCCCCAGCATTTT
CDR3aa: CASSLMVSPNSNQPQHF

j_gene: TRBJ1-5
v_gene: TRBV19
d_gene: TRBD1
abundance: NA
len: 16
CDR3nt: TGTGCCAGTAGTAGAACGGACAGGGGCGTCAATCAGCCCCAGCATTTT
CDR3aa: CASSRTDRGVNQPQHF

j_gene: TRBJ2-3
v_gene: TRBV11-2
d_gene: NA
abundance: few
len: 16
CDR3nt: TGTGCCAGCAGCTCTGCGGGGGGACAGAGGGGAGATACGCAGTATTTT
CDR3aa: CASSSAGGQRGDTQYF

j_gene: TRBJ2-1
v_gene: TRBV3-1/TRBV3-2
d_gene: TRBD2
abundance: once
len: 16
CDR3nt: TGTGCCAGCAGCCAAGATCCTAGCGGGGGGGTCAATGAGCAGTTCTTC
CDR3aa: CASSQDPSGGVNEQFF

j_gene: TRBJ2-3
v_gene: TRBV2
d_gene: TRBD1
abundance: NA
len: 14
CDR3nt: TGTGCCAGCAGTAAGGGGACAGAGACAGATACGCAGTATTTT
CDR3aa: CASSKGTETDTQYF

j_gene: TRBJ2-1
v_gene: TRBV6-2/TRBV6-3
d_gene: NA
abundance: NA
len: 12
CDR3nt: TGTGCCAGCAGTCCCCGTTACAATGAGCAGTTCTTC
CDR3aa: CASSPRYNEQFF

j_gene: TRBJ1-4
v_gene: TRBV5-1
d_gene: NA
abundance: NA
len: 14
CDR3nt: TGCGCCAGCAGGCGGGGGGCTACTAATGAAAAACTGTTTTTT
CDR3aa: CASRRGATNEKLFF

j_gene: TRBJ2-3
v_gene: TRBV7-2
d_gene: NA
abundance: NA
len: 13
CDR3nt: TGTGCCAGCAGCATAGGGCCCACAGATACGCAGTATTTT
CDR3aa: CASSIGPTDTQYF

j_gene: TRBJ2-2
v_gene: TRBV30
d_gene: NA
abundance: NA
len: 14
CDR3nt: TGTGCCTGGAGTGTGTCCAGGAACACCGGGGAGCTGTTTTTT
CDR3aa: CAWSVSRNTGELFF

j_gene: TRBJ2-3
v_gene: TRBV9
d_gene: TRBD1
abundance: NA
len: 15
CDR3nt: TGTGCCAGCAGCGGCAGACAGGGTAGCACAGATACGCAGTATTTT
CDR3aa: CASSGRQGSTDTQYF

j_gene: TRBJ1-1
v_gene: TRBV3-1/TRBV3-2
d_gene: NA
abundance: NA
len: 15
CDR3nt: TGTGCCAGCAGCCGACGGATACAGGGTAACACTGAAGCTTTCTTT
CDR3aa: CASSRRIQGNTEAFF

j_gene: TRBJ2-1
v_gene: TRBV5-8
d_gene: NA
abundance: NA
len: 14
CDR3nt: TGTGCCAGCAGCTTCTACAGGGGGGGCAATGAGCAGTTCTTC
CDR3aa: CASSFYRGGNEQFF

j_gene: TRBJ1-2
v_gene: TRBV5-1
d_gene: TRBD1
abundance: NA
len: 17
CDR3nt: TGCGCCAGCAGCTTGGCCCTGGGGACAGGACTCGCCGATGGCTACACCTTC
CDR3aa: CASSLALGTGLADGYTF

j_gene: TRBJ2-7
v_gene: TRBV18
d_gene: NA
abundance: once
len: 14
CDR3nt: TGTGCCAGCTCACCGGGGGCGAGCTCCTACGAGCAGTACTTC
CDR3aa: CASSPGASSYEQYF

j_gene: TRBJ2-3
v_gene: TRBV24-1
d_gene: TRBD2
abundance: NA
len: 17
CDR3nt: TGTGCCACCAGTGATGGGACTAGCGGGGGGGACACAGATACGCAGTATTTT
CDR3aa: CATSDGTSGGDTDTQYF

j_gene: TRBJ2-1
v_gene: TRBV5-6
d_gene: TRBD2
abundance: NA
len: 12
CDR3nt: TGTGCCAGCAGCTTAACTAGCGGGAGTCAGTTCTTC
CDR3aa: CASSLTSGSQFF

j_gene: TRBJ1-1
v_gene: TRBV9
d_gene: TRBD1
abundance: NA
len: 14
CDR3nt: TGTGCCAGCAGCCCAGGGGGGGCCGACACTGAAGCTTTCTTT
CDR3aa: CASSPGGADTEAFF

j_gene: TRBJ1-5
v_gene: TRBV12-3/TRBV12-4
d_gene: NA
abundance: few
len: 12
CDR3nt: TGTGCCAGCACTCAACTGGGTCAGCCCCAGCATTTT
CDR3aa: CASTQLGQPQHF

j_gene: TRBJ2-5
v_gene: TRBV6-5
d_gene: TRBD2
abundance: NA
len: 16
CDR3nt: TGTGCCAGCAGTTGGGGGGGGACCGGGACTCGAGAGACCCAGTACTTC
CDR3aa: CASSWGGTGTRETQYF

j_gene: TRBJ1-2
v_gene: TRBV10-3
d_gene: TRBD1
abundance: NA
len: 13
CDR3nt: TGTGCCATCAAAAAGGACAGGGATTATGGCTACACCTTC
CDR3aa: CAIKKDRDYGYTF

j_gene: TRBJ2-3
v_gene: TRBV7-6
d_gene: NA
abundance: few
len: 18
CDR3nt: TGTGCCAGCAGCTTAGGGGCCCTTGATATGGCCAACGGGGATACGCAGTATTTT
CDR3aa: CASSLGALDMANGDTQYF

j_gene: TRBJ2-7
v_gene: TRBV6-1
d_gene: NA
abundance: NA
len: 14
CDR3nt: TGTGCCAGCAGTGTAGCAGGGAGCTCCTACGAGCAGTACTTC
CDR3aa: CASSVAGSSYEQYF

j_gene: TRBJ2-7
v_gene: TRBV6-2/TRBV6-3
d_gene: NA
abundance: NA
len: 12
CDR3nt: TGTGCCAGCAGTTACCCGAACAGCGAGCAGTACTTC
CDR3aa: CASSYPNSEQYF

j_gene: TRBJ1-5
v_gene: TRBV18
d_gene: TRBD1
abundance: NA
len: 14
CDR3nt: TGTGCCAGCTCACTGGGACAGGGCAATCAGCCCCAGCATTTT
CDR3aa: CASSLGQGNQPQHF

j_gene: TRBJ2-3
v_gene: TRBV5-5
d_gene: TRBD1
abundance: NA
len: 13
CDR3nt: TGTGCCAGCAGCCTGACAGGGGGGGATACGCAGTATTTT
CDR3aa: CASSLTGGDTQYF